This TCR beta chain stems from a study of CD8 T cells in ankylosing spondylitis. TCRdb re-analysed the 5' RACE reads in MiXCR, keeping a single row per CDR3 protein. This sample yields just over 300,000 distinct CDR3 sequences, of which less than 25% are seen a single time; 3.5% belongs to the top ten. This clonotype was observed a handful of times. As yet, its antigen is unknown. Study-level findings and limits: Disease-linked clones were reportedly significantly enriched in matched ankylosing spondylitis synovial fluid. Past research had described some motif variants in reactive arthritis synovial fluid and blood.

This sequence originates from a female donor with ankylosing spondylitis or in good health (not recorded which). Sequenced material: blood, either unsorted or a sorted T cell fraction (not recorded which).

Here the CDR3 DNA reads TGTGCCACCAGCAGTGGGGGACTAAACTACAATGAGCAGTTCTTC. Residues: CATSSGGLNYNEQFF. The rearrangement uses TRBV15 and TRBJ2-1, with 7 bases that match TRBD2. The CDR3 runs 15 residues. Per germline, CDR1 LNHNV and CDR2 YYDKDF (reference sequence). The trim removed 3 bases at V and 3 bases at J, leaving 5 bases unmatched.